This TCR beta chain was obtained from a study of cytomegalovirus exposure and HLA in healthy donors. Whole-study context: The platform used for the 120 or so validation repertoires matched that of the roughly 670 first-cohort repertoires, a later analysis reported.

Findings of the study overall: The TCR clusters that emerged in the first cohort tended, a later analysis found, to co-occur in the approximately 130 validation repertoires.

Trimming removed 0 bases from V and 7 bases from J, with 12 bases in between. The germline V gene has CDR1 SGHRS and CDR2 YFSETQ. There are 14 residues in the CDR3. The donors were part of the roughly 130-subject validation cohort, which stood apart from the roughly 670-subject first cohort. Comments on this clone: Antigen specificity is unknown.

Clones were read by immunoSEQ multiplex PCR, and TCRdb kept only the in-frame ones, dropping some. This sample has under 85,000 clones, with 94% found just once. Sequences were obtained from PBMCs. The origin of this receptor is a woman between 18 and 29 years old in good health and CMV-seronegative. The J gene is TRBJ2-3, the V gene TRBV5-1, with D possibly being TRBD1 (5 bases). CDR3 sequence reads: CASSLEGKGNTQYF. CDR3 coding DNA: TGCGCCAGCAGCTTGGAAGGCAAGGGGAATACGCAGTATTTT.